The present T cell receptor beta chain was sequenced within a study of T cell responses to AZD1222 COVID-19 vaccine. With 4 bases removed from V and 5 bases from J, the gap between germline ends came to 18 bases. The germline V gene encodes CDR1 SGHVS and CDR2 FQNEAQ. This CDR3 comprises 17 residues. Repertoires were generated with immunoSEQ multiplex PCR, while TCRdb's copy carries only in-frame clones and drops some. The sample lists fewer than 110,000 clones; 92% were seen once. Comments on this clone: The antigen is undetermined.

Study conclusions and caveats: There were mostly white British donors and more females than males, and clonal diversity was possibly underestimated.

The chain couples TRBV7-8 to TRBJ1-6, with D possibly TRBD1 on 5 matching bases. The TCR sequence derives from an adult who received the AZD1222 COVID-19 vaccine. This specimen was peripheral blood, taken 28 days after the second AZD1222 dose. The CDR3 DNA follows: TGTGCCAGCAGCTCGGGGTGGGGACCCGCTGATAATTCACCCCTCCACTTT. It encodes CASSSGWGPADNSPLHF. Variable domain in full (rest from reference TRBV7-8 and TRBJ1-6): GAGVSQSPRYKVAKRGQDVALRCDPISGHVSLFWYQQALGQGPEFLTYFQNEAQLDKSGLPSDRFFAERPEGSVSTLKIQRTQQEDSAVYLCASSSGWGPADNSPLHFGNGTRLTVT.